The 7 T cell receptor beta chains listed next were all sequenced from one sample in a study of human T cells and chemical hapten exposure. Unfractionated whole blood yielded total RNA. TCRdb re-called the 5' RACE reads with MiXCR, one entry per CDR3 protein. The sample yields around 82,000 distinct CDR3 sequences, 7.7% seen once. The receptor set was obtained from a male donor in good health.

This clonotype was recorded at least ten times. This sequence joins TRBV27 and TRBJ2-1, with 12 bases lining up with TRBD2. CDR1 and CDR2 from the germline V gene are MNHEY and SMNVEV (reference sequence). CDR3 size: 16 residues. Trimming at V came to 2 bases and at J to 8 bases, leaving 7 bases not matched to a gene. DNA of the CDR3: TGTGCCAGCAGTTTACTAGCGGGAGGGCCAGGATATGAGCAGTTCTTC. This gives the protein CASSLLAGGPGYEQFF.

The gene calls are TRBV5-1 and TRBJ2-7; tentatively, D is TRBD1 or TRBD2 (5 bases each). Germline V gene lookup returns CDR1 SGHRS and CDR2 YFSETQ. The CDR3 runs 12 residues. Between the trimmed V and J ends, which lost 0 bases and 9 bases, there was a span of 10 bases. The CDR3 DNA follows: TGCGCCAGCAGCTTGGTGGGACCAGGGCAGTACTTC. Its translation: CASSLVGPGQYF.

This clonotype has a count of ten or more. Here the CDR3 reads CASSLISAGRSTDTQYF. CDR3 DNA sequence: TGTGCCAGCAGTTTAATCTCGGCCGGGAGGAGCACAGATACGCAGTATTTT. This sequence joins TRBV27 and TRBJ2-3, with TRBD2 matching 7 bases. This CDR3 has 17 amino acids. V lost 2 bases and J lost 0; bases outside the gene matches: 8. CDR1 is MNHEY and CDR2 is SMNVEV in the germline V gene (reference sequence).

This chain uses TRBV4-3 with TRBJ2-3, with 8 nucleotides matching TRBD2. With 1 base clipped from V and 3 bases from J, the junction kept 12 bases outside the gene matches. This CDR3 region has 18 residues. Looked up from germline, CDR1 is LGHNA and CDR2 is YSLEER. The CDR3 loop reads CASSQGAVGERETDTQYF. CDR3 bases: TGCGCCAGCAGCCAAGGCGCGGTTGGGGAGCGGGAGACAGATACGCAGTATTTT.

The chain has TRBV2 and TRBJ1-5; D unclear. This CDR3 comprises 12 residues. Germline loops: CDR1 SNHLY, CDR2 FYNNEI. V gave up 6 bases and J gave up 0 bases, with 3 bases separating them. The CDR3 region is CASRHSNQPQHF. CDR3 nucleotide sequence: TGTGCCAGCAGACATAGCAATCAGCCCCAGCATTTT.

The V gene is TRBV7-9, the J gene TRBJ1-4; D gene uncertain. The CDR3 has 15 amino acids. With 0 bases removed from V and 11 bases from J, the gap between germline ends came to 16 bases. Germline V gene data show CDR1 as SEHNR and CDR2 as FQNEAQ (reference sequence). DNA for the CDR3: TGTGCCAGCAGCTTAGCATCTGACGGAAAGACCAAACTGTTTTTT. This codes for CASSLASDGKTKLFF.

This clonotype was observed at least ten times. The rearrangement uses TRBV27 and TRBJ1-1; D gene ambiguous. V lost 1 base and J lost 4, with 10 bases in between. Germline CDR1 is MNHEY and CDR2 is SMNVEV (reference sequence). CDR3 length: 14 residues. The CDR3 nucleotides read TGTGCCAGCAGTTTATACGGCGACTTCACTGAAGCTTTCTTT. Translated, it gives CASSLYGDFTEAFF.